The TCR beta chain described here comes from a study of T cells in localized non-small cell lung cancer. Regarding the study as a whole: Adjacent lung tissue had a median 57 of the top 100 clones found in the tumor. It remains possible that heterogeneity exists, since only one tumor region was sequenced. Longer overall survival was seen with higher T cell density measured in blood. Tumor trailed uninvolved adjacent lung in T cell clonality, which peaked there.

Sequencing used immunoSEQ multiplex PCR; TCRdb keeps in-frame clones, though not all of them. The sample contains about 59,000 clones, approximately 90% of which appear only once. In the case of this clone: Antigen unknown.

The CDR3 sequence is 12 residues long. The sample was peripheral blood, taken before any cancer treatment. The chain links TRBV21-1 to TRBJ2-7. TRBV21-1 is termed a pseudogene. The source is a man aged 35-69 years with stage I squamous cell lung carcinoma. The CDR3 DNA sequence: TGTGCCAGCAGCAAAGGATCCCACGAGCAGTACTTC. This sequence encodes CASSKGSHEQYF.